What follows are 7 T cell receptor beta chains derived from one specimen sequenced in a study of cytomegalovirus exposure and HLA in healthy donors. Primers: 60 Vbeta forward and 13 Jbeta reverse. Using immunoSEQ multiplex PCR, the repertoire was profiled, and TCRdb retains in-frame clones only, with some absent. The sample's table shows 85,000 to 110,000 clones. The sequenced material came from PBMCs. These receptors were taken from a man aged 35-49 years in good health and CMV-seronegative.

The rearrangement uses TRBV19 and TRBJ2-1; 14 nucleotides match TRBD2. There are 17 residues in the CDR3. V lost 3 bases and J lost 6; bases outside the gene matches: 7. Germline V lookup: CDR1 LNHDA, CDR2 SQIVND (reference sequence). CDR3 in amino acids: CASSILTGTSGSNEQFF. CDR3 DNA: TGTGCCAGTAGTATCCTCACCGGGACTAGCGGGAGCAATGAGCAGTTCTTC.

The genes are TRBV28 and TRBJ2-3, with 9 bases lining up with TRBD2. The germline V gene encodes CDR1 MDHEN and CDR2 SYDVKM. CDR3 size: 13 residues. J lost 6 bases, V lost 11 bases, and 9 bases had no gene match. Here the CDR3 reads CACLAGVADTQYF. The CDR3 DNA sequence: TGTGCCTGTTTAGCGGGAGTGGCCGATACGCAGTATTTT. The whole variable domain, filled in from reference TRBV28 and TRBJ2-3, reads DVKVTQSSRYLVKRTGEKVFLECVQDMDHENMFWYRQDPGLGLRLIYFSYDVKMKEKGDIPEGYSVSREKKERFSLILESASTNQTSMYLCACLAGVADTQYFGPGTRLTVL.

CDR3 sequence reads: CASSPGTGNYEQYF. DNA of the CDR3: TGTGCCAGCAGTCCTGGGACAGGGAACTACGAGCAGTACTTC. The V call is TRBV6-5, the J call TRBJ2-7; 9 bases match TRBD1. The CDR3 length is 14 residues. V shed 5 bases and J 3 bases; nucleotides not matched to a gene: 5. CDR1 is MNHEY and CDR2 is SVGAGI in the germline V gene.

This rearrangement joins TRBV10-3 to TRBJ2-7; D gene unclear. The length of the CDR3 is 13 residues. Trimming cost V 2 bases and J 3 bases, with 8 bases left between them. Germline V gives CDR1 ENHRY, CDR2 SYGVKD. CDR3 region: CAISEPRGYEQYF. The CDR3 nucleotides read TGTGCCATCAGTGAGCCCAGAGGCTACGAGCAGTACTTC.

The rearrangement uses TRBV7-6 and TRBJ2-2, with TRBD1 identical over 11 bases. The length of the CDR3 is 16 residues. J lost 5 bases, V lost 3 bases, and 5 bases had no gene match. Germline lookup yields CDR1 SGHVS and CDR2 FNYEAQ. This CDR3 reads CASSLRTGGYTGELFF. The CDR3 region has the DNA TGTGCCAGCAGCTTGAGGACAGGGGGCTATACCGGGGAGCTGTTTTTT.

The chain couples TRBV6-5 to TRBJ1-1; the match to TRBD1 covers 9 bases. V shed 6 bases, J shed 5 bases, and the junction held 7 bases outside the gene matches. In germline, CDR1 is MNHEY, CDR2 SVGAGI. The CDR3 covers 14 residues. The CDR3 region is CASRRQGELTEAFF. The CDR3 DNA reads TGTGCCAGCAGACGACAGGGGGAGCTTACTGAAGCTTTCTTT.

The V gene is TRBV28, the J gene TRBJ1-1; no firm D call. V was clipped by 2 bases and J by 5 bases, with 6 bases between them. Germline V gene lookup returns CDR1 MDHEN and CDR2 SYDVKM. The CDR3 is 12 residues long. CDR3 sequence (DNA): TGTGCCAGCAGTTTAGTCAGGACTGAAGCTTTCTTT. The encoded protein is CASSLVRTEAFF. The variable domain in full, with the rest retrieved from reference TRBV28 and TRBJ1-1, is DVKVTQSSRYLVKRTGEKVFLECVQDMDHENMFWYRQDPGLGLRLIYFSYDVKMKEKGDIPEGYSVSREKKERFSLILESASTNQTSMYLCASSLVRTEAFFGQGTRLTVV.